Listed here are 11 T cell receptor beta chains from one sample, sequenced in a study of blood T cell repertoires in COVID-19. TCRdb's table, derived via immunoSEQ multiplex PCR, lists solely in-frame clones and lacks some. Among about 120,000 clones, roughly 88% were seen once, and the ten largest hold 0.88%. Input material: peripheral blood. These receptors came from a woman aged 50 to 60 with active or convalescent COVID-19.

In this sample, this clone turned up a few times. The V and J genes are TRBV18 and TRBJ2-1; 7 positions match TRBD2. CDR1 is KGHSH and CDR2 is LQKENI in the germline V gene. The CDR3 spans 15 residues. The junction had 7 bases not matched to a gene; V was cut back by 4 bases and J by 4 bases. This chain's CDR3 is CASSLGGTIYNEQFF. CDR3 bases: TGTGCCAGCTCACTCGGCGGGACTATATACAATGAGCAGTTCTTC.

The V and J genes are TRBV27 and TRBJ2-6; TRBD1 is a possible D gene (5 bases). Trimming removed 11 bases at V and 1 base at J, with 12 bases between. Looked up from germline, CDR1 is MNHEY and CDR2 is SMNVEV (reference sequence). This CDR3 has 14 residues. CDR3 sequence: CASIRGSGANVLTF. As DNA, the CDR3 is TGTGCCTCAATAAGGGGATCTGGGGCCAACGTCCTGACTTTC.

The CDR3 nucleotides are TGCGCCAGCAGCTTGTTCCGGCGACCGGGCTACGAGCAGTACTTC. Protein product: CASSLFRRPGYEQYF. This chain connects TRBV5-1 to TRBJ2-7; D gene unclear. The CDR3 length is 15 residues. CDR1 is SGHRS and CDR2 is YFSETQ in the germline V gene. V dropped 1 base and J dropped 3 bases, with 14 bases sitting between them.

This chain joins TRBV10-3 and TRBJ2-5; 16 positions agree with TRBD2. The V gene end was trimmed by 5 bases and the J gene end by 5 bases; junction bases not matched to a gene: 8. Germline CDR1 is ENHRY and CDR2 is SYGVKD. This CDR3 region has 17 residues. The CDR3 bases are TGTGCCATCAGTTTGGGACTAGCGGGAGGGCCAGGGGAGACCCAGTACTTC. It specifies CAISLGLAGGPGETQYF.

This clone was observed a single time. V usage is TRBV30 and J usage is TRBJ2-5; TRBD2 might be the D (6 bases). Germline V gives CDR1 GTSNPN, CDR2 SVGIG (reference sequence). The CDR3 runs 12 residues. Trimming took 3 bases from V and 1 from J, leaving 6 bases between them. This CDR3 is CAWSGSQETQYF. CDR3 DNA: TGTGCCTGGAGCGGGAGCCAAGAGACCCAGTACTTC.

The chain uses TRBV19 and TRBJ2-1, with D perhaps TRBD2 (8 bases). Germline V gene sequence: CDR1 LNHDA, CDR2 SQIVND (reference sequence). The CDR3 has 16 amino acids. V lost 5 bases and J 7 bases, leaving 21 bases between the germline ends. CDR3 DNA sequence: TGTGCCAGTAGTGGGAGGGGGCGGGAGGTTCTAAATGAGCAGTTCTTC. Translating it yields CASSGRGREVLNEQFF.

V gene TRBV4-2 combines with J gene TRBJ2-7; D is possibly TRBD2 (5 bases). V dropped 0 bases and J dropped 1 base, with 7 bases sitting between them. The germline V gene encodes CDR1 LGHNA and CDR2 YNFKEQ. This CDR3 is built from 14 residues. The CDR3 nucleotides are TGTGCCAGCAGCCAAGAATCGGGGTCCTACGAGCAGTACTTC. Translated: CASSQESGSYEQYF.

A few counts support this clone. CDR3 protein: CASSPKRNQPQHF. The CDR3 nucleotides read TGTGCCAGCAGTCCCAAACGGAATCAGCCCCAGCATTTT. The chain recombines TRBV6-5 with TRBJ1-5; D ambiguous. The CDR3 covers 13 residues. V lost 5 bases, J lost 4 bases, and 9 bases lay in between. In germline, CDR1 is MNHEY, CDR2 SVGAGI.

The rearrangement uses TRBV5-1 and TRBJ2-7; 12 positions agree with TRBD2. Germline CDR1 reads SGHRS; CDR2 reads YFSETQ. V shed 1 base and J 5 bases; nucleotides not matched to a gene: 4. The CDR3 extends over 15 amino acids. CDR3 protein: CASSLTSGRLDEQYF. The CDR3 DNA reads as TGCGCCAGCAGCTTGACTAGCGGGAGGCTAGACGAGCAGTACTTC.

This CDR3 reads CAIGGGNEQFF. CDR3 DNA: TGTGCCATTGGAGGAGGCAATGAGCAGTTCTTC. The chain is built from TRBV10-3 and TRBJ2-1, with D possibly TRBD2 on 5 matching bases. Germline CDR1 is ENHRY and CDR2 is SYGVKD. V gave up 9 bases and J gave up 6 bases, with 9 bases separating them. The CDR3 consists of 11 residues.

The chain links TRBV11-2 to TRBJ1-1; 9 bases align to TRBD1. Unmatched junction bases numbered 6, after V lost 5 bases and J lost 5 bases. Germline CDR1 reads SGHAT; CDR2 reads FQNNGV. The CDR3 loop spans 14 amino acids. CDR3 protein: CASSLGQGGTEAFF. For the CDR3, the DNA is TGTGCCAGCAGCCTGGGACAGGGTGGGACTGAAGCTTTCTTT.